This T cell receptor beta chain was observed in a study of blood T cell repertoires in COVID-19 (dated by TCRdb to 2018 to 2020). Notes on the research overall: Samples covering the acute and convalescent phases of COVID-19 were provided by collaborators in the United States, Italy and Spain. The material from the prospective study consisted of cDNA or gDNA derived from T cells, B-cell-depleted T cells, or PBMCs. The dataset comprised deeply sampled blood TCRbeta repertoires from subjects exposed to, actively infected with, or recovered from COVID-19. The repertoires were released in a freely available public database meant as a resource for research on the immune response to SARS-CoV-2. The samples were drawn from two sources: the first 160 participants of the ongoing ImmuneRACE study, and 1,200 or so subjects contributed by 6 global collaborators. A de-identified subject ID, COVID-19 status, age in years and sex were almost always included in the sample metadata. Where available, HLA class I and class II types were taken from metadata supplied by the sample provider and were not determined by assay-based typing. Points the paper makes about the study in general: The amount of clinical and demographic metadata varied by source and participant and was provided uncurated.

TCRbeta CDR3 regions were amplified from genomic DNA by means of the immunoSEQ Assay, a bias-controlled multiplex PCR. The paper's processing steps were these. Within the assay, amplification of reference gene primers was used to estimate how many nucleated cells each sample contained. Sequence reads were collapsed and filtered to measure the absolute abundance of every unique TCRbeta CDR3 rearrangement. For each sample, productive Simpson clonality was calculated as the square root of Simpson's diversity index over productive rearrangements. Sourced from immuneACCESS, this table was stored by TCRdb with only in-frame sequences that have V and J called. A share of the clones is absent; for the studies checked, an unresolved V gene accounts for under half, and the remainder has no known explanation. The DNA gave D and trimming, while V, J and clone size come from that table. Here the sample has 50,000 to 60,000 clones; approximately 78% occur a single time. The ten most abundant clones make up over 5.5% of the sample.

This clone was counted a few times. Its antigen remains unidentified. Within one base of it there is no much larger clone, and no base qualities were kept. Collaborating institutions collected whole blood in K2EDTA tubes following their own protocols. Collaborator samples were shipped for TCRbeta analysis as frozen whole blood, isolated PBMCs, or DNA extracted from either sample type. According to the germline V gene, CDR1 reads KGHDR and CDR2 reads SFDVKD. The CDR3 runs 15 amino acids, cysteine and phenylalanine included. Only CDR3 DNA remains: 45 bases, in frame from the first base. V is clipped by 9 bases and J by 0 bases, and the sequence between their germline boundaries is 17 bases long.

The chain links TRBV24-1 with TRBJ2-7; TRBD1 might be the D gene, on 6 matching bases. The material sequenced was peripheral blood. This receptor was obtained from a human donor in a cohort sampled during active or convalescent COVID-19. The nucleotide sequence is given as TGTGCCACCGTAGGTAACTTAGGGGGCTCCTACGAGCAGTACTTC. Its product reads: CATVGNLGGSYEQYF.